This T cell receptor (beta chain) emerged from a study of cytotoxic CD8 clonotypes in ibrutinib-treated CLL. Findings of the study overall: At baseline, clonality was higher than in age-matched healthy donors and correlated with CD8+ counts. Stable or contracted on treatment, public clonotypes were also uncommon.

To note about this clone: What it binds is unknown.

Only in-frame clones appear in the TCRdb table, and some are missing; sequencing was by immunoSEQ multiplex PCR. The sample lists 73,000 or so clones; about two thirds were seen once. Looked up from germline, CDR1 is SGDLS and CDR2 is YYNGEE. V gave up 6 bases and J gave up 0 bases, with 8 bases separating them. The CDR3 extends over 13 amino acids. The V gene is TRBV9, the J gene TRBJ2-3; D ambiguous. This TCR derives from a human donor with chronic lymphocytic leukemia. This specimen was PBMCs, taken after 12 months of ibrutinib treatment. CDR3 sequence: CASTQDSTDTQYF. For the CDR3, the DNA is TGTGCCAGCACTCAGGACAGCACAGATACGCAGTATTTT. Full variable domain (rest looked up from reference TRBV9 and TRBJ2-3): DSGVTQTPKHLITATGQRVTLRCSPRSGDLSVYWYQQSLDQGLQFLIQYYNGEERAKGNILERFSAQQFPDLHSELNLSSLELGDSALYFCASTQDSTDTQYFGPGTRLTVL.